This TCR beta chain appears in the sequencing data of a study of blood T cell repertoires in COVID-19. The protocol was immunoSEQ multiplex PCR, while the TCRdb copy is restricted to in-frame clones and leaves out a portion. The sample shows about 270,000 clones, around nine tenths of them seen only once. This TCR was sampled from a woman aged 18-29 years who had recovered from COVID-19. Input material: PBMCs or T cells enriched from blood (not recorded which).

The CDR3 nucleotides are TGTGCCAGCAGTTTGGCCAGAGGACAGAACTATGGCTACACCTTC. It codes for CASSLARGQNYGYTF. The chain uses TRBV11-2 and TRBJ1-2; D perhaps matches TRBD1 (6 bases). The CDR3 consists of 15 residues. Germline V gene lookup returns CDR1 SGHAT and CDR2 FQNNGV. The V end lost 6 bases, the J end lost 2 bases, and 16 bases lay between the germline ends.